Each of the 23 T cell receptor beta chains below was sequenced from the same sample in a study of CD4 T cells in relation to SARS-CoV-2 and coronaviruses (dated by TCRdb to the early 2020s). CD4+ T cells from unexposed donors were collected before the COVID-19 pandemic (2011-2018). Library generation was performed with the immunoSEQ multiplex PCR assay. TCRdb obtained this table from immuneACCESS and retained in-frame rearrangements with V and J assigned. These tables miss some clones; where compared with another copy, unresolved V genes account for less than half of the shortfall, and the remainder is unexplained. This sample holds 60,000 to 80,000 clones; 75% to 90% were observed only once. The top ten hold over 1.5% of the sample. The sequenced sample was memory CD4+ T cells from PBMCs. In the paper's terms, the cell subset or site label means: memory (non-naive) CD4+ T cells. The receptors here all came from a human donor in good health.

The genes are TRBV27 and TRBJ2-7; maybe TRBD1 (6 bases). Germline V gene lookup returns CDR1 MNHEY and CDR2 SMNVEV (reference sequence). Between the trimmed V and J ends, which lost 6 bases and 1 base, there was a span of 13 bases. This CDR3 comprises 14 residues. In DNA form, the CDR3 reads TGTGCCAGCAGAAAAACTACAGGGTCCTACGAGCAGTACTTC. This translates into CASRKTTGSYEQYF.

The V and J genes are TRBV5-1 and TRBJ2-2, with D tentatively TRBD1 (6 bases). There are 15 residues in the CDR3. V was pared by 3 bases and J by 3 bases, with 12 bases between. Germline V CDR1 and CDR2: SGHRS, YFSETQ. The CDR3 loop reads CASSSGESHTGELFF. The CDR3 bases are TGCGCCAGCAGCTCAGGGGAAAGTCACACCGGGGAGCTGTTTTTT.

The chain has TRBV5-1 and TRBJ1-4; TRBD1 matches 7 bases. Trimming took 4 bases from V and 7 from J; bases not matched to a gene: 10. From germline, CDR1 is SGHRS and CDR2 YFSETQ. The CDR3 consists of 15 residues. CDR3 in DNA: TGCGCCAGCAGCCCACCGACAGGGACTGGTGAAAAACTGTTTTTT. Translated, it gives CASSPPTGTGEKLFF.

The J gene is TRBJ2-5, the V gene TRBV5-1; D gene uncertain. The CDR3 spans 11 residues. Trimming removed 3 bases from V and 0 bases from J, with 0 bases in between. In germline, CDR1 is SGHRS, CDR2 YFSETQ. CDR3 residues: CASSYQETQYF. In DNA, the CDR3 is TGCGCCAGCAGCTACCAAGAGACCCAGTACTTC.

This chain joins TRBV28 and TRBJ1-1; 7 nucleotides match TRBD1. The CDR3 runs 13 residues. Germline V gives CDR1 MDHEN, CDR2 SYDVKM. V dropped 5 bases and J dropped 7; count of bases not matched to a gene: 7. The CDR3 sequence is CASSHGTEVEAFF. DNA of the CDR3: TGTGCCAGCAGTCACGGGACAGAGGTTGAAGCTTTCTTT.

This clone was seen only once. The gene calls are TRBV5-4 and TRBJ1-2, with TRBD1 as a possible D gene (5 bases). The V gene's germline CDR1 is SGHNT and CDR2 YYREEE (reference sequence). The V gene lost 5 bases and the J gene lost 7 bases, with 24 bases spanning the gap. This CDR3 region has 16 residues. As DNA, the CDR3 is TGTGCCAGCAGTTCGGGACTGACGATAGGGTACGGTGGCTACACCTTC. Translating gives CASSSGLTIGYGGYTF.

This sequence joins TRBV11-3 and TRBJ2-1; no clear D. V was clipped by 5 bases and J by 8 bases, with 19 bases between them. The CDR3 runs to 15 residues. Germline V CDR1 and CDR2: SGHNT, YENEEA. This CDR3 is CASSPQGKGNDEQFF. The CDR3 DNA is TGTGCCAGCAGCCCCCAAGGTAAGGGTAACGATGAGCAGTTCTTC.

V gene TRBV10-3 combines with J gene TRBJ2-7, with D possibly being TRBD1 or TRBD2 (6 bases each). The CDR3 consists of 15 residues. Trimming shortened V by 3 bases and J by 1 base, and 13 bases separated the two germline ends. Per germline, CDR1 ENHRY and CDR2 SYGVKD. The CDR3: CAISDQGGTSYEQYF. The CDR3 DNA follows: TGTGCCATCAGTGACCAAGGGGGGACTTCCTACGAGCAGTACTTC.

The chain joins TRBV9 to TRBJ1-4; the D is unclear. Trimming shortened V by 7 bases and J by 4 bases, and 20 bases separated the two germline ends. Germline-derived CDR1 and CDR2 are SGDLS and YYNGEE. The CDR3 covers 16 residues. CDR3 amino acids: CASGEGPRADNEKLFF. The CDR3 DNA sequence: TGTGCCAGCGGAGAGGGTCCACGGGCAGATAATGAAAAACTGTTTTTT.

V and J are TRBV7-2 and TRBJ2-1; TRBD2 aligns across 7 bases. Germline V gene lookup returns CDR1 SGHTA and CDR2 FQGNSA. J was trimmed by 4 bases and V by 1 base; bases with no gene match: 7. This CDR3 has 16 amino acids. The DNA for the CDR3 is TGTGCCAGCAGCTTAGACCCGCTAGCGGTATACAATGAGCAGTTCTTC. Translating it yields CASSLDPLAVYNEQFF. The full variable domain, in which reference TRBV7-2 and TRBJ2-1 provide the parts outside the CDR3, is GAGVSQSPSNKVTEKGKDVELRCDPISGHTALYWYRQSLGQGLEFLIYFQGNSAPDKSGLPSDRFSAERTGGSVSTLTIQRTQQEDSAVYLCASSLDPLAVYNEQFFGPGTRLTVL.

The rearrangement uses TRBV18 and TRBJ2-7, with no clear D. V was pared by 0 bases and J by 0 bases, with 9 bases between. This CDR3 has 15 amino acids. Germline CDR1 KGHSH, CDR2 LQKENI. For the CDR3, the DNA is TGTGCCAGCTCACCACCGGGCGGTAGCTCCTACGAGCAGTACTTC. This sequence encodes CASSPPGGSSYEQYF.

This clone was detected once. The CDR3 nucleotides read TGTGCCAGCAGCTTGGAGGGAGGGCTAGCCAAAAACATTCAGTACTTC. This translates into CASSLEGGLAKNIQYF. The genes are TRBV5-4 and TRBJ2-4; 7 bases align to TRBD2. Germline CDR1 reads SGHNT; CDR2 reads YYREEE (reference sequence). This CDR3 has 16 residues. After removal of 0 bases from V and 0 bases from J, the junction contained 3 bases not matched to a gene.

The genes are TRBV19 and TRBJ2-3; D is undetermined. This CDR3 is built from 10 residues. CDR1 LNHDA and CDR2 SQIVND come from the germline V gene (reference sequence). The V and J ends lost 11 bases and 4 bases respectively, with 7 bases between them. The DNA for the CDR3 is TGTGCCGTCGGCCCAGATACGCAGTATTTT. It translates to CAVGPDTQYF.

V gene TRBV7-8 combines with J gene TRBJ2-7; D gene ambiguous. The germline V gene has CDR1 SGHVS and CDR2 FQNEAQ. Trimming took off 2 bases at V and 0 bases at J, with 8 bases between the two ends. The CDR3 runs to 14 residues. The CDR3 is CASSLQASSYEQYF. CDR3 nucleotide sequence: TGTGCCAGCAGCTTACAGGCAAGCTCCTACGAGCAGTACTTC.

This chain links TRBV5-1 with TRBJ1-5; tentatively, D is TRBD1 (5 bases). Trimming removed 0 bases from V and 5 bases from J, with 12 bases in between. The CDR3 contains 15 residues. Germline V gene data show CDR1 as SGHRS and CDR2 as YFSETQ. The CDR3 DNA sequence: TGCGCCAGCAGCTTGGGGGGTGGGGGTTATCAGCCCCAGCATTTT. Amino acids: CASSLGGGGYQPQHF.

This clone was recorded only once. One junction end disagrees with the germline gene, perhaps due to a read error. This chain links TRBV9 with TRBJ2-3; TRBD2 agrees at 9 bases. Germline V gene lookup returns CDR1 SGDLS and CDR2 YYNGEE. This CDR3 spans 15 amino acids. The CDR3 region is CASSTAGTSRDTQYF. Here the CDR3 DNA reads TGTGCCAGCAGCACAGCCGGGACTAGCAGAGATACGCAGTATTTT.

V gene TRBV5-1 combines with J gene TRBJ2-2; D could derive from TRBD1 or TRBD2 (6 bases each). This CDR3 has 14 amino acids. V was pared by 4 bases and J by 5 bases, with 12 bases between. Germline CDR1 and CDR2: SGHRS and YFSETQ. The CDR3, as DNA: TGCGCCAGCAGCCGGAGGGGGGATACCGGGGAGCTGTTTTTT. Translating gives CASSRRGDTGELFF.

The rearrangement links TRBV5-1 to TRBJ2-7, with D perhaps TRBD1 or TRBD2 (5 bases each). With 3 bases removed from V and 2 bases from J, the gap between germline ends came to 15 bases. This CDR3 comprises 15 residues. The V gene's germline CDR1 is SGHRS and CDR2 YFSETQ. CDR3 in amino acids: CASSSSAGTAYEQYF. The DNA for the CDR3 is TGCGCCAGCAGCTCCTCGGCCGGGACCGCCTACGAGCAGTACTTC. The full variable domain, completed using reference TRBV5-1 and TRBJ2-7, is KAGVTQTPRYLIKTRGQQVTLSCSPISGHRSVSWYQQTPGQGLQFLFEYFSETQRNKGNFPGRFSGRQFSNSRSEMNVSTLELGDSALYLCASSSSAGTAYEQYFGPGTRLTVT.

The V and J genes are TRBV9 and TRBJ1-2, with unresolved D. The CDR3 length is 12 residues. CDR1 is SGDLS and CDR2 is YYNGEE in the germline V gene. V dropped 3 bases and J dropped 8 bases, with 11 bases sitting between them. CDR3 loop: CASSEPRAGYTF. The CDR3 DNA is TGTGCCAGCAGCGAGCCAAGGGCAGGCTACACCTTC. The full variable domain, with the rest looked up from reference TRBV9 and TRBJ1-2, is DSGVTQTPKHLITATGQRVTLRCSPRSGDLSVYWYQQSLDQGLQFLIQYYNGEERAKGNILERFSAQQFPDLHSELNLSSLELGDSALYFCASSEPRAGYTFGSGTRLTVV.

V and J are TRBV10-2 and TRBJ2-7; TRBD1 or TRBD2 may be the D gene (5 bases each). CDR3 length equals 14 residues. Germline V gives CDR1 WSHSY, CDR2 SAAADI. V was cut by 2 bases and J by 2 bases, with 10 bases left in between. The CDR3 nucleotides read TGCGCCAGCAGTGAGGGAGAGGGGACCTACGAGCAGTACTTC. Translating gives CASSEGEGTYEQYF.

This clone came up once. V gene TRBV6-2 or TRBV6-3 combines with J gene TRBJ1-5; 10 bases are shared with TRBD1. The CDR3 extends over 14 amino acids. Trimming at V came to 4 bases and at J to 6 bases, leaving 3 bases not matched to a gene. Germline V gene lookup returns CDR1 MNHEY and CDR2 SVGEGT. The CDR3 loop reads CASSSGQGVQPQHF. As DNA, the CDR3 is TGTGCCAGCAGTTCTGGACAGGGGGTTCAGCCCCAGCATTTT.

This chain links TRBV4-2 with TRBJ2-3, with D perhaps TRBD1 (5 bases). The CDR3 has 15 residues. Deletions cut 0 bases from V and 2 bases from J, with 9 bases between. Germline assignment: CDR1 LGHNA and CDR2 YNFKEQ. The CDR3 DNA follows: TGTGCCAGCAGCCAAGAATCCAGGGCCACAGATACGCAGTATTTT. Protein sequence: CASSQESRATDTQYF.

The chain recombines TRBV10-1 with TRBJ2-4, with 8 bases identical to TRBD2. The CDR3 totals 17 residues. Germline values: CDR1 WNHNN, CDR2 SYGVQD (reference sequence). V trimming: 6 bases; J trimming: 1 base; junction bases outside the gene matches: 11. CDR3 loop: CASRYRGGRRAKNIQYF. The CDR3 DNA is TGCGCCAGCAGGTACCGGGGGGGCCGAAGGGCCAAAAACATTCAGTACTTC.